A selection of T cell receptor beta chains follows, all from one sample in a study of blood T cell repertoires in COVID-19. The assay was immunoSEQ multiplex PCR, and TCRdb's table has in-frame clones only and misses some. Found here are roughly 400,000 clones, roughly 91% of them singletons; the top ten hold about 0.6%. Sequenced input: PBMCs or T cells enriched from blood (not recorded which). The receptors come from a man between 18 and 35 years old who had recovered from COVID-19. The CDR3 runs from the conserved cysteine through the conserved F or W. A D gene is named only where the DNA matches it firmly. Expanded clones get a size class; other rows say once, few or many, or leave the size out.

TRBJ1-1 TRBV12-3/TRBV12-4 once NA TGTGCCAGCTTCGGAACAGCTTCTGAAGCTTTCTTT CASFGTASEAFF
TRBJ2-7 TRBV4-2 NA NA TGTGCCAGCAGCCTGGGGGGAGCAGGAAGGACCTACGAGCAGTACTTC CASSLGGAGRTYEQYF
TRBJ2-5 TRBV5-3 NA TRBD2 TGCTCGCCGAGCGGGAGGGCCGGAAAGACCCAGTACTTC CSPSGRAGKTQYF
TRBJ1-1 TRBV3-1/TRBV3-2 NA TRBD1 TGTGCCAGCAGCCAAGATGGACAGGGGGACACTGAAGCTTTCTTT CASSQDGQGDTEAFF
TRBJ1-2 TRBV12-5 NA NA TGTGCTAGTGGTTTGGTACGCGAGGTGGAGGGCTACACCTTC CASGLVREVEGYTF
TRBJ1-6 TRBV6-5 NA TRBD1 TGTGCCAGCACAGGGGGACCAAATTCACCCCTCCACTTT CASTGGPNSPLHF
TRBJ1-2 TRBV27 NA NA TGTGCCAGCAGCCCTATTTCCTTCCTAAGCTATGGCTACACCTTC CASSPISFLSYGYTF
TRBJ1-5 TRBV6-1 NA NA TGTGCCAGCAGTGATCTCAGAAATCAGCCCCAGCATTTT CASSDLRNQPQHF
TRBJ2-2 TRBV5-1 NA NA TGCGCCAGCGCAAAAGAGCGGGCCGGGGAGCTGTTTTTT CASAKERAGELFF
TRBJ2-7 TRBV28 NA TRBD1 TGTGCCAGCAGACTGGACAGGGTCTACGAGCAGTACTTC CASRLDRVYEQYF
TRBJ2-3 TRBV14 NA TRBD2 TGTGCCAGCAGCCAAGAGGGGATAGCGGGACCCACAGATACGCAGTATTTT CASSQEGIAGPTDTQYF
TRBJ1-2 TRBV5-1 NA NA TGCGCCAGCAGGATCGGAGAGGTCTATGGCTACACCTTC CASRIGEVYGYTF
TRBJ2-7 TRBV12-5 NA NA TGTGCTAGTGGCCTCGGGTTGGAGCAGTACTTC CASGLGLEQYF
TRBJ2-4 TRBV7-9 NA NA TGTGCCAGCAGCTTAGCTCGTGTACTAGCCAAAAACATTCAGTACTTC CASSLARVLAKNIQYF
TRBJ2-7 TRBV28 NA TRBD1 TGTGCCAGCTCCGACCCCCCTGGCAGGGGGTCTATCGGCGAGCAGTACTTC CASSDPPGRGSIGEQYF
TRBJ1-5 TRBV7-9 NA NA TGTGCCAGCAGCTTAGCGCTCCAGTTCCAGCATTTT CASSLALQFQHF
TRBJ1-5 TRBV19 NA NA TGTGCCAGTAGTTTGCAAAAGGGGTATAGCAATCAGCCCCAGCATTTT CASSLQKGYSNQPQHF
TRBJ1-1 TRBV7-9 NA TRBD1 TGTGCCAGCAGCTGGGGGACAGGGGGAAGTGGAAAGGGTTTCTTT CASSWGTGGSGKGFF
TRBJ2-3 TRBV28 NA TRBD2 TGTGCCGGGGGGGGACCGAGCACAGATACGCAGTATTTT CAGGGPSTDTQYF
TRBJ2-3 TRBV6-5 NA TRBD1 TGTGCCAGCGGGACAGGGGAGGGGCAGGATACGCAGTATTTT CASGTGEGQDTQYF
TRBJ2-3 TRBV4-2 NA TRBD2 TGTGCCAGCAGCCTCATTGCTAGCGGAGGTACAGATACGCAGTATTTT CASSLIASGGTDTQYF
TRBJ2-7 TRBV19 NA TRBD1 TGTGCCAGTAGACTGACAGGGGGTTCCTACGAGCAGTACTTC CASRLTGGSYEQYF
TRBJ1-1 TRBV18 NA NA TGTGCCAGCTCACCACCGAGTTTGAACACTGAAGCTTTCTTT CASSPPSLNTEAFF
TRBJ1-1 TRBV27 NA NA TGTGCCAGCAGTTTATCCCCCGCACAGGGAGGGTACACTGAAGCTTTCTTT CASSLSPAQGGYTEAFF
TRBJ2-3 TRBV19 NA NA TGTGCCAGTAGTATCCGTCGCAGGGGAACAGATACGCAGTATTTT CASSIRRRGTDTQYF
TRBJ1-2 TRBV10-3 NA TRBD1 TGTGCCATCAGTACCGGGACAGGGAACTATGGCTACACCTTC CAISTGTGNYGYTF